This T cell receptor (beta chain) was captured by sequencing in a study of OX40 agonist ivuxolimab in advanced cancers. Study context: Every 2 weeks, patients got intravenous ivuxolimab at one of six dose levels (0.01-10 mg/kg). Dose-escalation patients' cancers were hepatocellular carcinoma, melanoma, renal cell or head and neck cancer.

This clone is medium-sized. CDR1 and CDR2 from the germline V gene are MGHRA and YSYEKL. Trimming cost V 2 bases and J 0 bases, with 20 bases left between them. CDR3 size: 18 residues. Sequencing used immunoSEQ multiplex PCR; TCRdb keeps in-frame clones, though not all of them. The table lists 30,000 to 45,000 clones, roughly 80% of them singletons. The sequenced sample was CD4+ or CD8+ T cells sorted from blood, obtained in a trial of the OX40 agonist ivuxolimab. V usage is TRBV4-1 and J usage is TRBJ2-7; D is possibly TRBD1 or TRBD2 (5 bases each). This receptor was taken from an adult with an advanced solid tumor such as melanoma, head and neck, liver or kidney cancer. The CDR3 loop reads CASSQTDLGFGGSYEQYF. The CDR3 DNA sequence: TGCGCCAGCAGCCAAACGGACTTAGGTTTTGGGGGCTCCTACGAGCAGTACTTC.